This T cell receptor beta chain was recorded in a study of T cells in Graves' hyperthyroidism and ophthalmopathy. Findings of the study overall: Most thyroid clonotypes with frequency above 0.001 were detected in blood.

Lactation, pregnancy, other autoimmune disease or uncontrolled infection led to exclusion of patients. Each 10 ml fresh peripheral blood draw supplied the PBMCs. The source material, RNA transcripts, was used to amplify TCR beta CDR3 regions. Initially, a first-round RT-PCR of the TCR CDR3 employed the HTBI primer set. TCRdb passed the multiplex PCR reads through MiXCR, listing each CDR3 protein once. The sample has tens of thousands of distinct CDR3 sequences; under 70% are singletons. With respect to this clonotype: Its antigen remains unknown.

Per the germline V gene, CDR1 is LNHNV and CDR2 is YYDKDF (reference sequence). This CDR3 region has 16 residues. V lost 5 bases and J lost 3; bases outside the gene matches: 10. Sequencing was carried out using blood. The clonotype originates from a woman aged 60 to 75 with Graves' ophthalmopathy. This chain connects TRBV15 to TRBJ2-7, with 10 bases that match TRBD1. The DNA for the CDR3 is TGTGCCACCAGCGGATACCGGGGACAGGGGATCTACGAGCAGTACTTC. This gives the protein CATSGYRGQGIYEQYF.